Below, 12 T cell receptor beta chains from the same sample are listed, as sequenced in a study of shared clonotypes between healthy human individuals. Produced via immunoSEQ multiplex PCR; TCRdb's table is partial and in-frame only. The table shows about 2,500,000 clones, with about 92% occurring only once. Specimen: naive CD4+ T cells sorted from blood. The subset: CD45RA+ positively selected. Every receptor here comes from a man between 18 and 35 years old in good health.

The V and J genes are TRBV9 and TRBJ2-1; 7 bases are a match to TRBD2. Germline V gene data show CDR1 as SGDLS and CDR2 as YYNGEE. Trimming took 5 bases from V and 4 from J; bases not matched to a gene: 9. The CDR3 is made up of 15 amino acids. CDR3 sequence: CASSAGVREYNEQFF. The CDR3 coding sequence is TGTGCCAGCAGTGCGGGAGTAAGGGAGTACAATGAGCAGTTCTTC.

This clone was recorded only once. The chain links TRBV18 to TRBJ1-3; D is ambiguous. Trimming pared 8 bases from V and 2 bases from J, leaving 16 bases between. CDR1 is KGHSH and CDR2 is LQKENI in the germline V gene. CDR3 length: 15 amino acids. The CDR3 reads CASTSGFPTGNTIYF. CDR3 DNA sequence: TGTGCCAGCACCTCCGGGTTCCCGACTGGAAACACCATATATTTT.

CDR3 sequence reads: CAVRPGQRKFSYNEQFF. For the CDR3, the DNA is TGTGCCGTAAGGCCGGGACAGCGTAAATTCTCCTACAATGAGCAGTTCTTC. V and J are TRBV30 and TRBJ2-1; the match to TRBD1 covers 7 bases. The CDR3 has 17 amino acids. Germline V lookup: CDR1 GTSNPN, CDR2 SVGIG (reference sequence). With V trimmed by 8 bases and J by 0 bases, 16 bases remained unmatched. Supplemented by reference TRBV30 and TRBJ2-1, the full variable domain reads SQTIHQWPATLVQPVGSPLSLECTVEGTSNPNLYWYRQAAGRGLQLLFYSVGIGQISSEVPQNLSASRPQDRQFILSSKKLLLSDSGFYLCAVRPGQRKFSYNEQFFGPGTRLTVL.

J is TRBJ2-2 and V is TRBV21-1; the tabulated D call, TRBD2, remains unverified against the DNA. TRBV21-1 is labeled a pseudogene. The CDR3 spans 13 residues. The CDR3 loop is CASPGKATGELFF. CDR3 nucleotide sequence: TGTGCCAGCCCCGGGAAGGCCACCGGGGAGCTGTTTTTT.

Comment on this clone: Other DNA variants within this sample encode the same CDR3. J is TRBJ2-2 and V is TRBV18; 9 nucleotides align to TRBD1. Germline V gene sequence: CDR1 KGHSH, CDR2 LQKENI. V shed 2 bases and J 6 bases; nucleotides not matched to a gene: 1. The CDR3 length is 14 residues. The CDR3 sequence is CASSPTGGSGELFF. The CDR3 DNA reads as TGTGCCAGCTCACCAACAGGGGGCTCCGGGGAGCTGTTTTTT.

This clone occurred once. The gene calls are TRBV7-9 and TRBJ2-3; 9 positions agree with TRBD1. In germline, CDR1 is SEHNR, CDR2 FQNEAQ (reference sequence). V shed 1 base and J 13 bases; nucleotides not matched to a gene: 6. The CDR3 is 13 amino acids. The CDR3 loop is CASSLEVTGGEYF. The CDR3 nucleotides read TGTGCCAGCAGCTTAGAAGTGACAGGGGGAGAGTATTTT. The entire variable domain, with the rest obtained from reference TRBV7-9 and TRBJ2-3, is as follows: DTGVSQNPRHKITKRGQNVTFRCDPISEHNRLYWYRQTLGQGPEFLTYFQNEAQLEKSRLLSDRFSAERPKGSFSTLEIQRTEQGDSAMYLCASSLEVTGGEYFGPGTRLTVL.

The chain has TRBV27 and TRBJ2-1; TRBD2 aligns across 10 bases. Germline CDR1 is MNHEY and CDR2 is SMNVEV (reference sequence). This CDR3 is built from 14 residues. The V segment lost 8 bases and the J segment 1 base; nucleotides outside the gene matches: 2. The CDR3 loop is CASLAGGSYNEQFF. DNA of the CDR3: TGTGCCAGCTTAGCGGGGGGTTCCTACAATGAGCAGTTCTTC.

The CDR3 DNA sequence: TGTGCCTGGAGTGTGGAGGGGTATGAGCAGTTCTTC. Amino acid sequence: CAWSVEGYEQFF. The rearrangement links TRBV30 to TRBJ2-1; TRBD2 is a possible D gene (6 bases). The CDR3 has 12 residues. Between the trimmed V and J ends, which lost 0 bases and 8 bases, there was a span of 8 bases. The germline V gene has CDR1 GTSNPN and CDR2 SVGIG (reference sequence).

The chain has TRBV18 and TRBJ2-5, with 7 bases lining up with TRBD2. The trim removed 3 bases at V and 2 bases at J, leaving 6 bases unmatched. This CDR3 comprises 15 residues. The germline V gene encodes CDR1 KGHSH and CDR2 LQKENI. The CDR3 loop is CASSPIGGGQETQYF. DNA for the CDR3: TGTGCCAGCTCACCTATTGGGGGGGGTCAAGAGACCCAGTACTTC.

The J gene is TRBJ2-7, the V gene TRBV13; D gene ambiguous. The V end was cut by 1 base, the J end by 2 bases, with 3 bases between. Germline-derived CDR1 and CDR2 are PRHDT and FYEKMQ (reference sequence). The CDR3 is made up of 12 amino acids. As DNA, the CDR3 is TGTGCCAGCAGCTTAGAAACCTACGAGCAGTACTTC. Amino acids: CASSLETYEQYF.

The V gene is TRBV19, the J gene TRBJ2-5, with D maybe TRBD2 (7 bases). CDR1 is LNHDA, CDR2 SQIVND, per germline (reference sequence). Trimming took 5 bases from V and 6 from J, leaving 22 bases between them. The CDR3 is 16 amino acids. The CDR3 DNA reads as TGTGCCAGTAGTTCCCAAACGGGGGGCGGTGGACAGACCCAGTACTTC. This encodes CASSSQTGGGGQTQYF.

The V call is TRBV7-2, the J call TRBJ2-5; the D gene is possibly TRBD2 (6 bases). The end of the DNA fits TRBJ2-7 better, so the J call may be wrong. This CDR3 has 13 amino acids. CDR1 is SGHTA, CDR2 FQGNSA, per germline. The CDR3 is CASSKGRPYEQYF. CDR3 nucleotide sequence: TGTGCCAGCAGTAAAGGGAGGCCCTACGAGCAGTACTTC.